Ten or more counts support the clone carrying this T cell receptor (beta chain). The germline V and J ends were trimmed by 0 bases and 2 bases, with 12 bases remaining between them. The germline V gene encodes CDR1 SGHRS and CDR2 YFSETQ. The CDR3 is made up of 15 amino acids. TCRdb re-called the 5' RACE reads with MiXCR, one entry per CDR3 protein. The sample lists 230,000 or so distinct CDR3 sequences, roughly 6.8% seen once, with around 1% in the top ten. This sample was taken from a study of T cells after yellow fever vaccination. The gene calls are TRBV5-1 and TRBJ2-7; D tentatively fits TRBD1 or TRBD2 (5 bases each). The input for sequencing was CD4+ T cells sorted from PBMCs, taken on the day of the yellow fever booster vaccination. This receptor was identified in a man aged 25 to 40 who received the YFV17D yellow fever vaccine. The chain's CDR3 is CASSLVEVGAYEQYF. CDR3 nucleotide sequence: TGCGCCAGCAGCTTGGTTGAGGTGGGGGCCTACGAGCAGTACTTC.